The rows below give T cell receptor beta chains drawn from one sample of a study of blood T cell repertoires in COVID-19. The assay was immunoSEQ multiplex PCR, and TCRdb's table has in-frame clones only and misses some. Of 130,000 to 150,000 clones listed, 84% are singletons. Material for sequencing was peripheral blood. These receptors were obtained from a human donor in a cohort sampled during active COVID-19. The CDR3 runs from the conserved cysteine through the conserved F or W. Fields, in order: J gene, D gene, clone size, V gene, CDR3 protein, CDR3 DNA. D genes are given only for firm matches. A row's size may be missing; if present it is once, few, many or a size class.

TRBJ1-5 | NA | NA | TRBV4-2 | CASSQAAAENQPQHF | TGTGCCAGCAGCCAAGCGGCGGCCGAGAATCAGCCCCAGCATTTT
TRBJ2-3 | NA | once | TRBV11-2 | CASSFAGSTDTQYF | TGTGCCAGCAGCTTCGCGGGGAGCACAGATACGCAGTATTTT
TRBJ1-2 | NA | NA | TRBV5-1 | CASSLDINYGYTF | TGCGCCAGCAGCTTGGACATTAACTATGGCTACACCTTC
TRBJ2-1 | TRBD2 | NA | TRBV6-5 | CASSYSTGGSYNEQFF | TGTGCCAGCAGTTACTCTACGGGGGGTTCCTACAATGAGCAGTTCTTC
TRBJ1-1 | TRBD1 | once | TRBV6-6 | CASTGQGSTEAFF | TGTGCCAGCACCGGACAGGGGAGCACTGAAGCTTTCTTT
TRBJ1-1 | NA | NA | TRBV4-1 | CASSQTFWGGNTEAFF | TGCGCCAGCAGCCAAACCTTTTGGGGGGGTAACACTGAAGCTTTCTTT
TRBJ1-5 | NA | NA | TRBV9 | CASSEQDHSNQPQHF | TGTGCCAGCAGCGAACAGGACCATAGCAATCAGCCCCAGCATTTT
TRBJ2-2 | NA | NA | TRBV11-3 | CASSFQGPNTGELFF | TGTGCCAGCAGCTTCCAGGGCCCAAACACCGGGGAGCTGTTTTTT
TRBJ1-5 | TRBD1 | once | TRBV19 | CASSSVGDRGKGNQPQHF | TGTGCCAGTAGTTCGGTAGGGGACAGGGGAAAAGGGAATCAGCCCCAGCATTTT
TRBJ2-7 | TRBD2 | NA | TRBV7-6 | CASSFSGGHGGSEQYF | TGTGCCAGCAGTTTTAGCGGGGGACATGGGGGTTCCGAGCAGTACTTC
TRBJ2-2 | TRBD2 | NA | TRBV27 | CASSLRGESTGELFF | TGTGCCAGCAGTTTGCGGGGGGAATCGACCGGGGAGCTGTTTTTT
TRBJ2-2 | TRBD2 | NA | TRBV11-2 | CATRTSGSAGELFF | TGTGCCACCCGGACTAGCGGCTCTGCCGGGGAGCTGTTTTTT
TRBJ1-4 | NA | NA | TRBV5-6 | CASSLDGANNGKLFF | TGTGCCAGCAGCTTGGACGGAGCGAACAATGGAAAACTGTTTTTT
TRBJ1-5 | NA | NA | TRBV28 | CASSAPGGGMGQPQHF | TGTGCCAGCAGTGCCCCGGGCGGGGGAATGGGTCAGCCCCAGCATTTT
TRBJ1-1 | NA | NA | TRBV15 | CATSREGQQFEAFF | TGTGCCACCAGCAGAGAGGGGCAACAGTTTGAAGCTTTCTTT
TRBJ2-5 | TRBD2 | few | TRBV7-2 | CASSLSGWQETQYF | TGTGCCAGCAGCCTTAGCGGGTGGCAAGAGACCCAGTACTTC
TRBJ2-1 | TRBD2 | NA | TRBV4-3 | CASSQSGGYNEQFF | TGCGCCAGCAGCCAGAGCGGGGGTTACAATGAGCAGTTCTTC
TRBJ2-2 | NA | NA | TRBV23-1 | CASSQATHRIYTGELFF | TGCGCCAGCAGTCAAGCGACACATCGGATATACACCGGGGAGCTGTTTTTT
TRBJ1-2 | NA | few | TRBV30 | CAWTPGGGGYTF | TGTGCCTGGACTCCCGGTGGAGGCGGCTACACCTTC
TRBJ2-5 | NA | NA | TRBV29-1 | CSVDGVRGQETQYF | TGCAGCGTGGACGGAGTTAGGGGGCAAGAGACCCAGTACTTC
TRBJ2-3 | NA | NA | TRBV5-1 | CASRVPGGQDTQYF | TGCGCCAGCAGGGTACCAGGGGGGCAAGATACGCAGTATTTT
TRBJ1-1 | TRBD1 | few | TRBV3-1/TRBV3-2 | CASSPTGTQRNTEAFF | TGTGCCAGCAGCCCGACAGGGACACAGAGGAACACTGAAGCTTTCTTT
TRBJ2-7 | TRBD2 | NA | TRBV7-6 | CASSSVAGGALYEQYF | TGTGCCAGCAGCTCCGTAGCGGGGGGCGCCCTCTACGAGCAGTACTTC
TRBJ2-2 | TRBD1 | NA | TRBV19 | CASSLRQGRELFF | TGTGCCAGTAGTCTTCGACAGGGTCGGGAGCTGTTTTTT
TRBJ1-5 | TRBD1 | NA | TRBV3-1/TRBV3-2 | CASSQVPTGHNQPQHF | TGTGCCAGCAGCCAGGTACCGACAGGGCACAATCAGCCCCAGCATTTT
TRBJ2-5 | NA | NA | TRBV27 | CASSLTGAGGTQYF | TGTGCCAGCAGTTTAACAGGGGCCGGGGGGACCCAGTACTTC
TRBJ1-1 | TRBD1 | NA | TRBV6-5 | CASSYTGGNTEAFF | TGTGCCAGCAGTTATACAGGGGGGAACACTGAAGCTTTCTTT
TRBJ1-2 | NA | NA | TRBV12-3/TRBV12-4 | CASSLGPNVGYTF | TGTGCCAGCAGCCTGGGCCCTAACGTGGGCTACACCTTC
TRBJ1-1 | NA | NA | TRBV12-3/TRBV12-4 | CASSSRVDTEAFF | TGTGCCAGCAGTTCGCGTGTCGACACTGAAGCTTTCTTT
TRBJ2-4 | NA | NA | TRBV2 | CASSEVAAKNIQYF | TGTGCCAGCAGTGAAGTAGCAGCCAAAAACATTCAGTACTTC
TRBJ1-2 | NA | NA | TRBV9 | CASSVVGDYDYGYTF | TGTGCCAGCAGCGTCGTGGGGGACTATGACTATGGCTACACCTTC
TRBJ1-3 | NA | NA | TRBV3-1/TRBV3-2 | CASSRRGDSGNTIYF | TGTGCCAGCAGCCGCAGGGGCGACTCTGGAAACACCATATATTTT
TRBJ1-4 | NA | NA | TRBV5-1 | CASSLGAGSRATNEKLFF | TGCGCCAGCAGCTTGGGTGCGGGCTCCCGAGCCACTAATGAAAAACTGTTTTTT
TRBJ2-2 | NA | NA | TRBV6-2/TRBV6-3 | CASSYSGEHGELFF | TGTGCCAGCAGTTACTCTGGGGAGCACGGGGAGCTGTTTTTT
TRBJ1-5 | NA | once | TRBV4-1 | CASSQDRGDLQPQHF | TGCGCCAGCAGCCAAGACCGGGGGGACCTTCAGCCCCAGCATTTT
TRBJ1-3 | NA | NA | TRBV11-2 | CASSPDSGNTIYF | TGTGCCAGCAGCCCAGACAGTGGAAACACCATATATTTT
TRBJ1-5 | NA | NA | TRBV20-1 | CSASGSGQPQHF | TGCAGTGCTAGTGGGTCGGGGCAGCCCCAGCATTTT
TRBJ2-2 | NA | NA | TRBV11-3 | CASSLGGWGGELFF | TGTGCCAGCAGCTTAGGGGGCTGGGGCGGGGAGCTGTTTTTT
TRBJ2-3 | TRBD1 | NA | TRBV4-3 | CASSTQSGQGTDTQYF | TGCGCCAGCAGCACCCAGAGCGGACAGGGCACAGATACGCAGTATTTT
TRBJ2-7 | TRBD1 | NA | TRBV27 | CASSPTGTGAYEQYF | TGTGCCAGCAGTCCCACCGGGACAGGGGCCTACGAGCAGTACTTC
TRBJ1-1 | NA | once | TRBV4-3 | CASSQEGLNTEAFF | TGCGCCAGCAGCCAAGAGGGCCTAAACACTGAAGCTTTCTTT
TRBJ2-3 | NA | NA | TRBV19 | CASSIRDSSLRDTQYF | TGTGCCAGTAGTATACGGGACTCCTCTTTACGAGATACGCAGTATTTT
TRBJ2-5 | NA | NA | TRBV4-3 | CASSQVGVGETQYF | TGCGCCAGCAGCCAAGTGGGAGTGGGGGAGACCCAGTACTTC
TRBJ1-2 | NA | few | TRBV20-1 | CSARAFSGYTF | TGCAGTGCTAGAGCCTTCTCTGGCTACACCTTC
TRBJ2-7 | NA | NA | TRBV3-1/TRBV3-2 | CASSQHGRAYEQYF | TGTGCCAGCAGCCAGCACGGCAGGGCGTACGAGCAGTACTTC
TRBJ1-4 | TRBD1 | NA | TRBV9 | CASSPQGVGEKLFF | TGTGCCAGCAGCCCGCAGGGGGTTGGTGAAAAACTGTTTTTT
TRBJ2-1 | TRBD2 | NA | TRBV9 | CASSVEGWASGDNEQFF | TGTGCCAGCAGCGTAGAGGGGTGGGCTAGCGGGGACAATGAGCAGTTCTTC
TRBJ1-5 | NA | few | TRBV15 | CATSRLTENQPQHF | TGTGCCACCAGCAGACTGACAGAAAATCAGCCCCAGCATTTT
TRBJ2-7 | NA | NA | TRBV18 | CASSQGQGGLNEQYF | TGTGCCAGCTCACAAGGACAGGGAGGGTTGAACGAGCAGTACTTC
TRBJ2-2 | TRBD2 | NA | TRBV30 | CAWSLGGTGELFF | TGTGCCTGGAGTCTCGGGGGGACCGGGGAGCTGTTTTTT
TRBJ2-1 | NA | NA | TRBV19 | CASSMSPQNYNEQFF | TGTGCCAGTAGTATGTCTCCACAAAACTACAATGAGCAGTTCTTC
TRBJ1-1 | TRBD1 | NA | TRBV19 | CASSSDRVTEAFF | TGTGCCAGTAGTTCCGACAGGGTTACTGAAGCTTTCTTT
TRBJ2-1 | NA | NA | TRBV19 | CASSIGYAEGPYNEQFF | TGTGCCAGTAGTATAGGATACGCGGAGGGCCCCTACAATGAGCAGTTCTTC
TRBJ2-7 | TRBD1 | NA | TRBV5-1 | CASSLGDRSSYEQYF | TGCGCCAGCAGCTTGGGGGACAGGAGCTCCTACGAGCAGTACTTC
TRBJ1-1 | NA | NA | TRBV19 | CASSIARGGTEAFF | TGTGCCAGTAGTATAGCCCGAGGGGGCACTGAAGCTTTCTTT
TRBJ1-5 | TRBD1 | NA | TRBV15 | CATSRTTQGADQPQHF | TGTGCCACCAGCAGAACAACACAGGGGGCGGATCAGCCCCAGCATTTT